The rows below give T cell receptor beta chains drawn from one sample of a study of T cell responses to AZD1222 COVID-19 vaccine. Here immunoSEQ multiplex PCR was the method, and the copy in TCRdb shows in-frame clones only, minus some. The data show 98,000 or so clones, around 90% seen once. The specimen was peripheral blood, collected on day 0 of MenACWY control vaccination. These receptors were taken from an adult in good health. Both conserved end residues are part of each CDR3. Fields, in order: J gene, V gene, D gene, clone size, CDR3 length, CDR3 DNA, CDR3 protein. A D gene is named only where the DNA matches it firmly. The size entry is marked missing in some rows and otherwise reads once, few, many or a size class.

j_call: TRBJ2-2; v_call: TRBV9; d_call: -; clone_size: -; cdr3_length: 15; cdr3_nt: TGTGCCAGCAGCGCGGGACCGTCGAACACCGGGGAGCTGTTTTTT; cdr3_aa: CASSAGPSNTGELFF
j_call: TRBJ1-3; v_call: TRBV28; d_call: -; clone_size: -; cdr3_length: 16; cdr3_nt: TGTGCCAGCAGTTTAAGGGACTCCCGCTCTGGAAACACCATATATTTT; cdr3_aa: CASSLRDSRSGNTIYF
j_call: TRBJ1-5; v_call: TRBV24-1; d_call: -; clone_size: -; cdr3_length: 14; cdr3_nt: TGTGCCACCAGTGATGGAGACGAAAATCAGCCCCAGCATTTT; cdr3_aa: CATSDGDENQPQHF
j_call: TRBJ1-4; v_call: TRBV2; d_call: -; clone_size: once; cdr3_length: 10; cdr3_nt: TGTGCCTCCGGCGAAGAAAAACTGTTTTTT; cdr3_aa: CASGEEKLFF
j_call: TRBJ1-4; v_call: TRBV30; d_call: TRBD1; clone_size: -; cdr3_length: 18; cdr3_nt: TGTGCCTGGAGTATACGGACAGGGCCGACCACAACTAATGAAAAACTGTTTTTT; cdr3_aa: CAWSIRTGPTTTNEKLFF
j_call: TRBJ2-1; v_call: TRBV11-2; d_call: TRBD1; clone_size: -; cdr3_length: 15; cdr3_nt: TGTGCCAGCAGCCAGCCAGGGGGCGCCTACAATGAGCAGTTCTTC; cdr3_aa: CASSQPGGAYNEQFF
j_call: TRBJ2-3; v_call: TRBV19; d_call: -; clone_size: few; cdr3_length: 11; cdr3_nt: TGTGCCAGTGGGGCGGGAGATACGCAGTATTTT; cdr3_aa: CASGAGDTQYF
j_call: TRBJ2-7; v_call: TRBV6-5; d_call: TRBD1; clone_size: -; cdr3_length: 15; cdr3_nt: TGTGCCAGCAGTTACCGACAGGGCTTCTCCTACGAGCAGTACTTC; cdr3_aa: CASSYRQGFSYEQYF
j_call: TRBJ1-6; v_call: TRBV7-3; d_call: -; clone_size: -; cdr3_length: 13; cdr3_nt: TGTGCCAGCAGTTATAGGAAGGAATCACCCCTCCACTTT; cdr3_aa: CASSYRKESPLHF
j_call: TRBJ1-1; v_call: TRBV19; d_call: -; clone_size: -; cdr3_length: 16; cdr3_nt: TGTGCCAGTAGCTTCGGACTGCGGACAGCGGACACTGAAGCTTTCTTT; cdr3_aa: CASSFGLRTADTEAFF
j_call: TRBJ1-6; v_call: TRBV3-1/TRBV3-2; d_call: TRBD1; clone_size: -; cdr3_length: 15; cdr3_nt: TGTGCCAGCAGCAATCCCGGGACAGGGGGACAACCCCTCCACTTT; cdr3_aa: CASSNPGTGGQPLHF
j_call: TRBJ1-2; v_call: TRBV6-5; d_call: -; clone_size: -; cdr3_length: 14; cdr3_nt: TGTGCCAGCACCTTGGGGCAGTCTAACTGGGGCTACACCTTC; cdr3_aa: CASTLGQSNWGYTF
j_call: TRBJ2-7; v_call: TRBV6-5; d_call: -; clone_size: -; cdr3_length: 13; cdr3_nt: TGTGCCAGCTTTGGGTATGACCGAGGAGAGCAGTACTTC; cdr3_aa: CASFGYDRGEQYF
j_call: TRBJ2-3; v_call: TRBV5-1; d_call: -; clone_size: -; cdr3_length: 16; cdr3_nt: TGCGCCAGCAGCCCCTGGGTCGGGACCACCGCCGATACGCAGTATTTT; cdr3_aa: CASSPWVGTTADTQYF
j_call: TRBJ2-2; v_call: TRBV18; d_call: -; clone_size: few; cdr3_length: 12; cdr3_nt: TGTGCCAGCTCTCCCCGGACCGGGGAGCTGTTTTTT; cdr3_aa: CASSPRTGELFF
j_call: TRBJ1-2; v_call: TRBV10-2; d_call: -; clone_size: once; cdr3_length: 13; cdr3_nt: TGCGCCAGCACCGTTTATAGGAACTATGGCTACACCTTC; cdr3_aa: CASTVYRNYGYTF
j_call: TRBJ2-1; v_call: TRBV28; d_call: TRBD2; clone_size: -; cdr3_length: 17; cdr3_nt: TGTGCCAGCAGTTTATTCGGGGGGGCTTACTCCTACAATGAGCAGTTCTTC; cdr3_aa: CASSLFGGAYSYNEQFF
j_call: TRBJ1-5; v_call: TRBV5-5; d_call: -; clone_size: -; cdr3_length: 14; cdr3_nt: TGTGCCAGCAGCTTGGCGGGGGGGTCTCAGCCCCAGCATTTT; cdr3_aa: CASSLAGGSQPQHF
j_call: TRBJ1-6; v_call: TRBV4-1; d_call: -; clone_size: -; cdr3_length: 14; cdr3_nt: TGCGCCAGCAGCCATCCCGAGAGGGGTTCACCCCTCCACTTT; cdr3_aa: CASSHPERGSPLHF
j_call: TRBJ1-1; v_call: TRBV9; d_call: -; clone_size: -; cdr3_length: 13; cdr3_nt: TGTGCCAGCAGCTCAGGGTTGAACACTGAAGCTTTCTTT; cdr3_aa: CASSSGLNTEAFF
j_call: TRBJ2-1; v_call: TRBV5-5; d_call: -; clone_size: -; cdr3_length: 15; cdr3_nt: TGTGCCAGCAGCGGAGGACTGAGCTCCTACAATGAGCAGTTCTTC; cdr3_aa: CASSGGLSSYNEQFF
j_call: TRBJ2-3; v_call: TRBV4-2; d_call: TRBD2; clone_size: -; cdr3_length: 19; cdr3_nt: TGTGCCAGCAGCCAAGAAGACCCAACTAGCGGGGGATACACAGATACGCAGTATTTT; cdr3_aa: CASSQEDPTSGGYTDTQYF
j_call: TRBJ1-1; v_call: TRBV28; d_call: -; clone_size: few; cdr3_length: 15; cdr3_nt: TGTGCCAGCAGTCCCCGGACAGTTCAGAACACTGAAGCTTTCTTT; cdr3_aa: CASSPRTVQNTEAFF
j_call: TRBJ1-6; v_call: TRBV30; d_call: -; clone_size: few; cdr3_length: 14; cdr3_nt: TGTGCCTGGACCACTCAGGGTAGGGGCTCACCCCTCCACTTT; cdr3_aa: CAWTTQGRGSPLHF
j_call: TRBJ1-1; v_call: TRBV6-4; d_call: TRBD1; clone_size: -; cdr3_length: 14; cdr3_nt: TGTGCCAGCAGGGACAGGGGGCTAGATACTGAAGCTTTCTTT; cdr3_aa: CASRDRGLDTEAFF
j_call: TRBJ2-7; v_call: TRBV11-3; d_call: TRBD1; clone_size: -; cdr3_length: 13; cdr3_nt: TGTGCCAGCAGCCCTCGGACAGGGAGCGAGCAGTACTTC; cdr3_aa: CASSPRTGSEQYF
j_call: TRBJ1-6; v_call: TRBV9; d_call: -; clone_size: -; cdr3_length: 16; cdr3_nt: TGTGCCAGCAGCGCCGGGACAAGGGGTGGGGAATCACCCCTCCACTTT; cdr3_aa: CASSAGTRGGESPLHF
j_call: TRBJ1-2; v_call: TRBV24-1; d_call: -; clone_size: -; cdr3_length: 13; cdr3_nt: TGTGCCACCAGTGAAGTGGGTTCCTATGGCTACACCTTC; cdr3_aa: CATSEVGSYGYTF
j_call: TRBJ1-1; v_call: TRBV25-1; d_call: -; clone_size: -; cdr3_length: 13; cdr3_nt: TGTGCCAGCAGTGAAAGCGTGAACACTGAAGCTTTCTTT; cdr3_aa: CASSESVNTEAFF
j_call: TRBJ1-3; v_call: TRBV28; d_call: -; clone_size: -; cdr3_length: 16; cdr3_nt: TGTGCCAGCAGCTCTCCGGGCAGATCCTCTGGAAACACCATATATTTT; cdr3_aa: CASSSPGRSSGNTIYF
j_call: TRBJ1-2; v_call: TRBV5-6; d_call: -; clone_size: -; cdr3_length: 12; cdr3_nt: TGTGCCAGCAGCACGGGACCCTATGGCTACACCTTC; cdr3_aa: CASSTGPYGYTF
j_call: TRBJ2-4; v_call: TRBV3-1/TRBV3-2; d_call: -; clone_size: -; cdr3_length: 15; cdr3_nt: TGTGCCAGCAGCCAGGGCAGCAGGGGGGCAAACATTCAGTACTTC; cdr3_aa: CASSQGSRGANIQYF
j_call: TRBJ1-2; v_call: TRBV6-5; d_call: TRBD1; clone_size: -; cdr3_length: 13; cdr3_nt: TGTGCCAGCACCAACCAGGGGGGGCAGAGCTACACCTTC; cdr3_aa: CASTNQGGQSYTF
j_call: TRBJ1-1; v_call: TRBV7-9; d_call: -; clone_size: once; cdr3_length: 14; cdr3_nt: TGTGCCAGCAGCCCAAGGGACGGAGCCACTGAAGCTTTCTTT; cdr3_aa: CASSPRDGATEAFF
j_call: TRBJ2-5; v_call: TRBV9; d_call: -; clone_size: -; cdr3_length: 15; cdr3_nt: TGTGCCAGCAGCGTAGATGGCAGGGGACAAGAGACCCAGTACTTC; cdr3_aa: CASSVDGRGQETQYF
j_call: TRBJ1-2; v_call: TRBV24-1; d_call: TRBD1; clone_size: -; cdr3_length: 14; cdr3_nt: TGTGCCACCAGTGACTCTGACAGGGGGTCTGGCTACACCTTC; cdr3_aa: CATSDSDRGSGYTF
j_call: TRBJ2-3; v_call: TRBV29-1; d_call: TRBD1; clone_size: -; cdr3_length: 12; cdr3_nt: TGCAGCGTCATTGGACAGGCAGATACGCAGTATTTT; cdr3_aa: CSVIGQADTQYF
j_call: TRBJ2-3; v_call: TRBV5-1; d_call: -; clone_size: -; cdr3_length: 15; cdr3_nt: TGCGCCAGCAGCTTGGCAGGGGTAGGGACAGATACGCAGTATTTT; cdr3_aa: CASSLAGVGTDTQYF
j_call: TRBJ1-1; v_call: TRBV29-1; d_call: -; clone_size: -; cdr3_length: 12; cdr3_nt: TGCAGCGTTGAAGGGTTAGGGATGGAAGCTTTCTTT; cdr3_aa: CSVEGLGMEAFF
j_call: TRBJ2-3; v_call: TRBV6-6; d_call: -; clone_size: -; cdr3_length: 14; cdr3_nt: TGTGCCAGCGGCGAAAGAGCTAGCACAGATACGCAGTATTTT; cdr3_aa: CASGERASTDTQYF
j_call: TRBJ2-1; v_call: TRBV2; d_call: TRBD2; clone_size: -; cdr3_length: 14; cdr3_nt: TGTGCCAGCATCCGCTCTAGCGGGGGTGGGGAGCAGTTCTTC; cdr3_aa: CASIRSSGGGEQFF